Listed below are T cell receptor beta chains from one sample, sequenced in a study of T cells after posttransplantation cyclophosphamide. The assay was immunoSEQ multiplex PCR, and TCRdb's table has in-frame clones only and misses some. The sample gives 15,000 to 20,000 clones, roughly 84% of which show up once; about 3.3% is in the top ten. The source was PBMCs, collected after an allogeneic stem cell transplant with a calcineurin inhibitor and methotrexate. The receptors derive from a male patient aged 50 to 60 who received an allogeneic stem cell transplant from an unrelated donor, was CMV-positive, and had chronic GVHD only. Some T cells may be graft donor cells. The CDR3 runs from the conserved cysteine through the conserved F or W. A D gene is named only where the DNA matches it firmly. Clone sizes are given selectively: once, few, many, or a class where the clone is expanded.

abundance: .
d_gene: .
len: 15
v_gene: TRBV18
j_gene: TRBJ2-5
CDR3aa: CASSPPGLYQETQYF
CDR3nt: TGTGCCAGCTCACCACCTGGACTGTACCAAGAGACCCAGTACTTC

abundance: .
d_gene: TRBD1
len: 16
v_gene: TRBV11-2
j_gene: TRBJ2-1
CDR3aa: CASSPGQGVPYNEQFF
CDR3nt: TGTGCCAGCAGCCCTGGACAGGGGGTCCCCTACAATGAGCAGTTCTTC

abundance: .
d_gene: .
len: 13
v_gene: TRBV2
j_gene: TRBJ2-3
CDR3aa: CASSEARALTQYF
CDR3nt: TGTGCCAGCAGTGAAGCGAGGGCCCTAACGCAGTATTTT

abundance: .
d_gene: TRBD1
len: 15
v_gene: TRBV7-3
j_gene: TRBJ2-5
CDR3aa: CASSLQGAGEETQYF
CDR3nt: TGTGCCAGCAGCTTACAGGGGGCCGGGGAAGAGACCCAGTACTTC

abundance: .
d_gene: .
len: 14
v_gene: TRBV4-2
j_gene: TRBJ1-1
CDR3aa: CASSPWAENTEAFF
CDR3nt: TGTGCCAGCAGCCCATGGGCAGAGAACACTGAAGCTTTCTTT

abundance: once
d_gene: .
len: 12
v_gene: TRBV13
j_gene: TRBJ2-5
CDR3aa: CASSLAGETQYF
CDR3nt: TGTGCCAGCAGCTTAGCAGGAGAGACCCAGTACTTC

abundance: few
d_gene: TRBD1
len: 15
v_gene: TRBV5-5
j_gene: TRBJ1-2
CDR3aa: CASSLSGDRVYGYTF
CDR3nt: TGTGCCAGCAGCTTGAGCGGGGACAGGGTCTATGGCTACACCTTC

abundance: .
d_gene: TRBD1
len: 14
v_gene: TRBV11-2
j_gene: TRBJ2-4
CDR3aa: CASSFRDRVDIQYF
CDR3nt: TGTGCCAGCAGCTTCCGGGACAGGGTGGACATTCAGTACTTC

abundance: .
d_gene: .
len: 13
v_gene: TRBV6-6
j_gene: TRBJ2-1
CDR3aa: CASGGAQYNEQFF
CDR3nt: TGTGCCAGCGGGGGGGCCCAATACAATGAGCAGTTCTTC

abundance: .
d_gene: TRBD1
len: 15
v_gene: TRBV7-9
j_gene: TRBJ1-2
CDR3aa: CASSLWTGFNYGYTF
CDR3nt: TGTGCCAGCAGTTTATGGACAGGGTTTAACTATGGCTACACCTTC

abundance: .
d_gene: .
len: 15
v_gene: TRBV6-4
j_gene: TRBJ2-3
CDR3aa: CASSGGPGETDTQYF
CDR3nt: TGTGCCAGCAGTGGGGGCCCAGGGGAGACAGATACGCAGTATTTT

abundance: .
d_gene: .
len: 12
v_gene: TRBV19
j_gene: TRBJ1-1
CDR3aa: CATNSGWTEAFF
CDR3nt: TGTGCCACTAACTCAGGGTGGACTGAAGCTTTCTTT

abundance: .
d_gene: .
len: 11
v_gene: TRBV11-2
j_gene: TRBJ2-1
CDR3aa: CASSLINEQFF
CDR3nt: TGTGCCAGCAGCTTAATAAATGAGCAGTTCTTC

abundance: .
d_gene: TRBD1
len: 16
v_gene: TRBV7-8
j_gene: TRBJ1-1
CDR3aa: CASSFAGGIMNTEAFF
CDR3nt: TGTGCCAGCAGCTTCGCAGGGGGAATCATGAACACTGAAGCTTTCTTT

abundance: .
d_gene: TRBD1
len: 17
v_gene: TRBV7-2
j_gene: TRBJ1-2
CDR3aa: CASSSNRGPTSSMSYTF
CDR3nt: TGTGCCAGCAGCTCCAACAGGGGGCCAACTTCGTCTATGAGCTACACCTTC

abundance: .
d_gene: .
len: 17
v_gene: TRBV9
j_gene: TRBJ1-6
CDR3aa: CASSVSINLGAGSPLHF
CDR3nt: TGTGCCAGCAGCGTATCTATCAATCTAGGGGCTGGCTCACCCCTCCACTTT

abundance: once
d_gene: TRBD2
len: 16
v_gene: TRBV7-8
j_gene: TRBJ2-3
CDR3aa: CASSKTSGGPGDTQYF
CDR3nt: TGTGCCAGCAGCAAGACTAGCGGGGGCCCTGGGGATACGCAGTATTTT

abundance: .
d_gene: TRBD2
len: 15
v_gene: TRBV29-1
j_gene: TRBJ2-1
CDR3aa: CSVLLAGAPYNEQFF
CDR3nt: TGCAGCGTTTTATTAGCGGGAGCCCCCTACAATGAGCAGTTCTTC

abundance: .
d_gene: .
len: 22
v_gene: TRBV7-8
j_gene: TRBJ1-6
CDR3aa: CASSPNFRIQGPLSSYNSPLHF
CDR3nt: TGTGCCAGCAGCCCAAATTTTCGTATACAGGGTCCCCTCAGCTCCTATAATTCACCCCTCCACTTT

abundance: .
d_gene: TRBD2
len: 18
v_gene: TRBV27
j_gene: TRBJ2-3
CDR3aa: CASSSGRGAGETTDTQYF
CDR3nt: TGTGCCAGCAGTTCGGGGCGCGGGGCGGGAGAGACCACAGATACGCAGTATTTT

abundance: .
d_gene: .
len: 14
v_gene: TRBV11-2
j_gene: TRBJ1-1
CDR3aa: CASSTYVMNTEAFF
CDR3nt: TGTGCCAGCAGTACATATGTGATGAACACTGAAGCTTTCTTT

abundance: .
d_gene: .
len: 12
v_gene: TRBV29-1
j_gene: TRBJ2-1
CDR3aa: CSVEDATAEQFF
CDR3nt: TGCAGCGTTGAAGATGCGACAGCGGAGCAGTTCTTC

abundance: once
d_gene: .
len: 14
v_gene: TRBV11-2
j_gene: TRBJ2-2
CDR3aa: CASSSPTSPGELFF
CDR3nt: TGTGCCAGCAGCTCCCCCACTAGCCCCGGGGAGCTGTTTTTT

abundance: .
d_gene: TRBD1
len: 11
v_gene: TRBV20-1
j_gene: TRBJ2-3
CDR3aa: CSAMGDRVGHF
CDR3nt: TGCAGTGCTATGGGGGACAGGGTCGGACATTTT

abundance: .
d_gene: .
len: 16
v_gene: TRBV7-9
j_gene: TRBJ2-3
CDR3aa: CASSSRWRVSTDTQYF
CDR3nt: TGTGCCAGCAGTTCCCGTTGGCGGGTTAGCACAGATACGCAGTATTTT

abundance: .
d_gene: TRBD1
len: 13
v_gene: TRBV19
j_gene: TRBJ1-4
CDR3aa: CASSTSGGQKLFF
CDR3nt: TGTGCCAGTAGTACCTCAGGGGGCCAAAAACTGTTTTTT

abundance: .
d_gene: .
len: 10
v_gene: TRBV20-1
j_gene: TRBJ1-5
CDR3aa: CSASGQPQHF
CDR3nt: TGCAGTGCTAGCGGTCAGCCCCAGCATTTT

abundance: .
d_gene: TRBD1
len: 15
v_gene: TRBV6-5
j_gene: TRBJ2-7
CDR3aa: CASRPKTGTVYEQYF
CDR3nt: TGTGCCAGCAGACCCAAGACAGGGACGGTATACGAGCAGTACTTC

abundance: .
d_gene: .
len: 14
v_gene: TRBV29-1
j_gene: TRBJ2-7
CDR3aa: CSVELGGRPYEQYF
CDR3nt: TGCAGCGTTGAATTAGGGGGTAGACCCTACGAGCAGTACTTC